Below, 23 T cell receptor beta chains from the same sample are listed, as sequenced in a study of technical replicates of blood from a handful of donors. Libraries were prepared by immunoSEQ multiplex PCR; TCRdb keeps only in-frame clonotypes and omits some of them. Of tens of thousands of clones detected, just over 90% appear once; the ten largest clones hold roughly 4%. The sample taken for sequencing was PBMCs. Source of these receptors: a human donor in good health. Some clones in this sample may be carry-over from other donors' samples.

The chain carries TRBV6-5 and TRBJ1-3, with TRBD1 matching 8 bases. CDR1 and CDR2 from the germline V gene are MNHEY and SVGAGI. The length of the CDR3 is 14 residues. The trim removed 6 bases at V and 7 bases at J, leaving 8 bases unmatched. CDR3 sequence: CASSQGQGGNTIYF. CDR3 bases: TGTGCCAGCAGCCAAGGACAGGGTGGGAACACCATATATTTT.

This chain uses TRBV18 with TRBJ1-1; the D gene is possibly TRBD1 (5 bases). V lost 4 bases and J 6 bases, leaving 9 bases between the germline ends. Germline CDR1 reads KGHSH; CDR2 reads LQKENI. The CDR3 is 12 residues long. Here the CDR3 DNA reads TGTGCCAGCTCACTTCAGGGTGCTGAAGCTTTCTTT. Translated: CASSLQGAEAFF.

The CDR3 spells CASSLVGESSYNEQFF. In DNA, the CDR3 is TGTGCCAGCAGCTTAGTCGGGGAGAGCTCCTACAATGAGCAGTTCTTC. The chain uses TRBV7-9 and TRBJ2-1, with a tentative D call TRBD2 (5 bases). Trimming took 1 base from V and 0 from J, leaving 10 bases between them. From germline, CDR1 is SEHNR and CDR2 FQNEAQ (reference sequence). This CDR3 contains 16 residues.

The chain couples TRBV7-9 to TRBJ2-2, with 9 bases fitting TRBD1. Unmatched junction bases numbered 3, after V lost 3 bases and J lost 1 base. Germline V gives CDR1 SEHNR, CDR2 FQNEAQ (reference sequence). This CDR3 has 16 residues. In DNA, the CDR3 is TGTGCCAGCAGCTTGACGGGACAGGGGAACACCGGGGAGCTGTTTTTT. Its protein product is CASSLTGQGNTGELFF.

V and J are TRBV4-2 and TRBJ2-3; 7 bases fit TRBD1. CDR1 is LGHNA and CDR2 is YNFKEQ in the germline V gene. The length of the CDR3 is 16 residues. After removal of 3 bases from V and 4 bases from J, the junction contained 10 bases not matched to a gene. The DNA of the CDR3 is TGTGCCAGCAGCCAGGGCCTGACAGGGCGGGCAGATACGCAGTATTTT. This encodes CASSQGLTGRADTQYF.

V is TRBV7-9 and J is TRBJ1-4; possibly TRBD1 for D (6 bases). Germline V gene lookup returns CDR1 SEHNR and CDR2 FQNEAQ (reference sequence). The V and J ends lost 5 bases and 0 bases respectively, with 10 bases between them. The CDR3 covers 15 residues. Here the CDR3 DNA reads TGTGCCAGCAGCATGGACAGCACAACTAATGAAAAACTGTTTTTT. It specifies CASSMDSTTNEKLFF.

On this clone: At one end, the junction sequence differs from germline, possibly due to a read error. CDR3 region: CSVVNPRGFRNF. The CDR3 DNA sequence: TGCAGCGTTGTCAATCCCAGGGGGTTTCGTAACTTC. The V and J genes are TRBV29-1 and TRBJ2-7, with 7 positions matching TRBD1. Germline-derived CDR1 and CDR2 are SQVTM and ANQGSEA. This CDR3 region has 12 residues.

The rearrangement uses TRBV7-2 and TRBJ2-7; TRBD2 agrees at 7 bases. This CDR3 is 13 amino acids long. J was trimmed by 3 bases and V by 6 bases; bases with no gene match: 5. Per germline, CDR1 SGHTA and CDR2 FQGNSA. Here the CDR3 reads CASRGEGVYEQYF. The CDR3 DNA follows: TGTGCCAGCAGGGGGGAGGGAGTCTACGAGCAGTACTTC.

The J gene is TRBJ1-5, the V gene TRBV6-5; D might be TRBD1 (6 bases). This CDR3 comprises 14 residues. CDR1 and CDR2 from the germline V gene are MNHEY and SVGAGI. V dropped 6 bases and J dropped 7 bases, with 16 bases sitting between them. In DNA, the CDR3 is TGTGCCAGCAGCCTCGAGAGGGGGAGACAGCCCCAGCATTTT. It encodes CASSLERGRQPQHF.

The DNA of the CDR3 is TGTGCCAGCAGCGACGACAGGGGTCTCGAGAACACTGAAGCTTTCTTT. This codes for CASSDDRGLENTEAFF. The chain links TRBV7-8 to TRBJ1-1; 8 bases match TRBD1. This CDR3 is 16 amino acids long. J lost 1 base, V lost 5 bases, and 9 bases had no gene match. Germline V gene data show CDR1 as SGHVS and CDR2 as FQNEAQ.

V is TRBV6-5 and J is TRBJ2-7; D possibly corresponds to TRBD2 (5 bases). Germline CDR1 is MNHEY and CDR2 is SVGAGI. Deletions cut 8 bases from V and 2 bases from J, with 13 bases between. CDR3 length: 13 residues. CDR3 bases: TGTGCCAGCCGCGGTGTGGGAGCCTACGAGCAGTACTTC. Protein sequence: CASRGVGAYEQYF.

V is TRBV5-1 and J is TRBJ2-5, with a tentative D call TRBD1 (5 bases). The germline gives CDR1 SGHRS, CDR2 YFSETQ. The CDR3 has 14 amino acids. The ends were cut back, 0 bases at V and 5 bases at J, with 11 bases in the middle. The CDR3 region is CASSLGEGVETQYF. CDR3 DNA: TGCGCCAGCAGCTTGGGGGAAGGGGTGGAGACCCAGTACTTC.

The chain has TRBV2 and TRBJ1-1; 11 nucleotides align to TRBD1. The CDR3 is 16 amino acids. Losses at the gene ends were 2 bases for V and 4 bases for J; bases not matched to a gene: 6. Germline V CDR1 and CDR2: SNHLY, FYNNEI. The CDR3 DNA reads TGTGCCAGCAGTGAAACCCGGGACAGGGGGGTCACTGAAGCTTTCTTT. Amino acid sequence: CASSETRDRGVTEAFF.

J is TRBJ1-1 and V is TRBV20-1; TRBD1 is a possible D gene (6 bases). This CDR3 region has 11 residues. Between the trimmed V and J ends, which lost 7 bases and 3 bases, there was a span of 9 bases. Germline V CDR1 and CDR2: DFQATT, SNEGSKA (reference sequence). This CDR3 reads CSVRGDTEAFF. CDR3 nucleotides: TGCAGTGTCAGGGGTGACACTGAAGCTTTCTTT.

The rearrangement joins TRBV6-5 to TRBJ2-2; 8 positions agree with TRBD2. The CDR3 totals 15 residues. CDR1 and CDR2 from the germline V gene are MNHEY and SVGAGI. V trimming: 6 bases; J trimming: 2 bases; junction bases outside the gene matches: 5. The CDR3 nucleotides are TGTGCCAGCAGCTCAGCGGGGGAAAACACCGGGGAGCTGTTTTTT. Translated: CASSSAGENTGELFF.

The rearrangement links TRBV4-3 to TRBJ1-5, with 7 bases aligning to TRBD1. Germline trimming cut 4 bases from V and 6 bases from J; bases unmatched to any gene: 27. The CDR3 has 21 amino acids. Germline V gene data show CDR1 as LGHNA and CDR2 as YSLEER. In nucleotides, the CDR3 is TGCGCCAGCAGCCGGAACCCCGTCAGGGCAGGGGGTGGTAAGGGAAGTCAGCCCCAGCATTTT. Amino acid sequence: CASSRNPVRAGGGKGSQPQHF.

The rearrangement links TRBV6-6 to TRBJ2-1, with 11 positions matching TRBD2. The CDR3 is made up of 15 amino acids. The junction had 10 bases not matched to a gene; V was cut back by 8 bases and J by 7 bases. CDR1 is MNHNY and CDR2 is SVGAGI in the germline V gene (reference sequence). The CDR3 reads CASSSVAGGRNEQFF. CDR3 coding DNA: TGTGCCAGCTCCAGTGTAGCGGGGGGGCGGAATGAGCAGTTCTTC.

The chain uses TRBV29-1 and TRBJ2-2; 7 positions match TRBD2. The J segment lost 3 bases and the V segment lost 1 base, leaving 2 bases of the junction unmatched. The length of the CDR3 is 14 residues. The germline V gene encodes CDR1 SQVTM and CDR2 ANQGSEA. Here the CDR3 DNA reads TGCAGCGTTGAAGGCGGGAGACACACCGGGGAGCTGTTTTTT. Translating it yields CSVEGGRHTGELFF.

The genes are TRBV6-4 and TRBJ2-3; 9 bases align to TRBD1. There are 16 residues in the CDR3. V shed 0 bases, J shed 4 bases, and the junction held 5 bases outside the gene matches. Germline V gene data show CDR1 as MRHNA and CDR2 as SNTAGT. The DNA for the CDR3 is TGTGCCAGCAGTGACTCAACGGGACAGGGTGCAGATACGCAGTATTTT. It yields the protein CASSDSTGQGADTQYF.

This chain links TRBV2 with TRBJ1-5; D is possibly TRBD1 (5 bases). This CDR3 is 16 amino acids long. V lost 6 bases to trimming and J lost 0 bases, with 15 bases between them. Germline lookup yields CDR1 SNHLY and CDR2 FYNNEI. In DNA form, the CDR3 reads TGTGCCAGCAGAGACCCTCAGGGTTATAGCAATCAGCCCCAGCATTTT. This sequence encodes CASRDPQGYSNQPQHF.

V and J are TRBV4-3 and TRBJ1-6; D not certain. The CDR3 length is 13 residues. Trimming took off 0 bases at V and 18 bases at J, with 15 bases between the two ends. From germline, CDR1 is LGHNA and CDR2 YSLEER. The CDR3 sequence: CASSQDLGSPSHF. CDR3 DNA: TGCGCCAGCAGCCAAGATTTGGGCAGTCCATCCCACTTT.

The chain uses TRBV7-2 and TRBJ1-6, with D unresolved. CDR3 length: 13 amino acids. Germline V gene lookup returns CDR1 SGHTA and CDR2 FQGNSA. The V and J ends lost 3 bases and 12 bases respectively, with 12 bases between them. The CDR3 here is CASSLGRNKPLHF. Written as DNA, the CDR3 is TGTGCCAGCAGCTTGGGGAGGAACAAACCCCTCCACTTT.

The V gene is TRBV4-1, the J gene TRBJ1-2; tentatively, D is TRBD1 (6 bases). The CDR3 has 14 residues. Germline V CDR1 and CDR2: MGHRA, YSYEKL. V was pared by 5 bases and J by 6 bases, with 16 bases between. CDR3 sequence: CASSGTPNVDGYTF. The CDR3 region has the DNA TGCGCCAGCAGCGGGACACCTAATGTGGATGGCTACACCTTC.